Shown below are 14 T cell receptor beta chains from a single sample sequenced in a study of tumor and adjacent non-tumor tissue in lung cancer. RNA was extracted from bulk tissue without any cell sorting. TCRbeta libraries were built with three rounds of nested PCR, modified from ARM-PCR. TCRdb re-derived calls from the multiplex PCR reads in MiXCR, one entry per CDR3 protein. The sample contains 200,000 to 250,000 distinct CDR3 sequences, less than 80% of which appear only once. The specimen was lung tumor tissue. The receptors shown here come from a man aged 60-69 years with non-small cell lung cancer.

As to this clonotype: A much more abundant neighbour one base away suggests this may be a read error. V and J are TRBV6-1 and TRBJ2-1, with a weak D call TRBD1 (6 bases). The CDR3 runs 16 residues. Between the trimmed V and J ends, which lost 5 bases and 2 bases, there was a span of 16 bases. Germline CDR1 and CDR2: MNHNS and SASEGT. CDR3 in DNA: TGTGCCAGCAGTCGACCCCAGGACAGTGCCTACAATGAGCAGTTCTTC. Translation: CASSRPQDSAYNEQFF.

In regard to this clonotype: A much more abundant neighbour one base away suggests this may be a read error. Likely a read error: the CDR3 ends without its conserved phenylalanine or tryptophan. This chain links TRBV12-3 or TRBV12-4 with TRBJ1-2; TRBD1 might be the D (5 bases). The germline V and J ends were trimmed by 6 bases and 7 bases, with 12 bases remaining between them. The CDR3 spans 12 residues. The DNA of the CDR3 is TGTGCCAGCAGCAGGGACGAGGTTGGCTACACCATC. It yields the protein CASSRDEVGYTI.

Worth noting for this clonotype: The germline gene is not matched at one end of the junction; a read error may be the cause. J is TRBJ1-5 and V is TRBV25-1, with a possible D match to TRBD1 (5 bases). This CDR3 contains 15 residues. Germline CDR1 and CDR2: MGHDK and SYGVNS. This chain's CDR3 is CDSSGIDSLNQPQHF. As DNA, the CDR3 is TGTGACAGCAGTGGGATCGACAGCCTCAATCAGCCCCAGCATTTT.

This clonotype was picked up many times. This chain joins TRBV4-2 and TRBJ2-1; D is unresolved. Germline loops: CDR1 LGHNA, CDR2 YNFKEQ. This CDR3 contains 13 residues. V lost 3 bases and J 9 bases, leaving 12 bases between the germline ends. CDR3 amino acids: CASSHEMVREQFF. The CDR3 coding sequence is TGTGCCAGCAGCCATGAAATGGTTCGTGAGCAGTTCTTC.

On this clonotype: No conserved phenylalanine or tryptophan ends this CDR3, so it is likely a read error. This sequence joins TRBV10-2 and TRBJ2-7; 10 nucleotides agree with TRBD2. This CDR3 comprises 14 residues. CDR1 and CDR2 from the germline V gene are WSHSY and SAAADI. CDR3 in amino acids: CSSLVSSGSYEQYS. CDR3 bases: TGCTCCAGTCTAGTCTCTAGCGGGAGTTACGAGCAGTACTCC.

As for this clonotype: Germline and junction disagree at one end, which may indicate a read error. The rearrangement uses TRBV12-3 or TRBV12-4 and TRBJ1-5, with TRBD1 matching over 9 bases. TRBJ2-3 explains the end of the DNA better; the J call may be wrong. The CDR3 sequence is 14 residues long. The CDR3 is CVSSKDRGNQPQYF. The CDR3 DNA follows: TGTGTCAGCAGTAAGGACAGGGGCAATCAGCCCCAGTATTTT.

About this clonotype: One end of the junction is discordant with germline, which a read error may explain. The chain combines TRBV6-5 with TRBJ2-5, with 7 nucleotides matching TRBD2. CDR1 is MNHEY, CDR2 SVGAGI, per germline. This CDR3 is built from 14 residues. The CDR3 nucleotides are TGTACCAGTAGGGGAGGGTTGGCCAAAGAGACCCAGTACTTC. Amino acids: CTSRGGLAKETQYF.

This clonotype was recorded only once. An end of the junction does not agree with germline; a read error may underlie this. The CDR3 bases are TGCAGTGCAGAGAGGGACACACGCTACAATGCGCAGTTCTTC. Its protein is CSAERDTRYNAQFF. The chain is built from TRBV20-1 and TRBJ2-1; possibly TRBD1 for D (6 bases). The CDR3 covers 14 residues. The germline CDR1 and CDR2 sequences are DFQATT and SNEGSKA (reference sequence).

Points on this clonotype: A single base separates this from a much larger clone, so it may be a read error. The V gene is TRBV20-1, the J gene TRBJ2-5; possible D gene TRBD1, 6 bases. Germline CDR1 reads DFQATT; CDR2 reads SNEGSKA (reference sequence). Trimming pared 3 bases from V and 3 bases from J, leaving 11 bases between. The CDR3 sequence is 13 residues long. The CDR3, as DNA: TGCAGTGCTAGCGCGGCAGGGGAAGAGACCCAGTACTTC. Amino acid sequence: CSASAAGEETQYF.

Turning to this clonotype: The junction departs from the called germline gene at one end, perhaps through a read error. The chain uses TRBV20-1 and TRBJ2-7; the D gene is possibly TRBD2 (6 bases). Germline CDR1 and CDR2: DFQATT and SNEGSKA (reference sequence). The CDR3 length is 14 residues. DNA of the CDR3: TGCGGTGCTGCCGAAGCGAGGAGGGCCTACGAGCAGTACTTC. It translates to CGAAEARRAYEQYF.

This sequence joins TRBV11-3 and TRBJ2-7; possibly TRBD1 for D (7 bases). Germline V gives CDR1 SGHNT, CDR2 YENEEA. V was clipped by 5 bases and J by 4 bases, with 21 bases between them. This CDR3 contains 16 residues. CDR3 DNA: TGTGCCAGCAGCCTTGCTGGATCAGGGGGGCTGTACGAGCAGTACTTC. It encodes CASSLAGSGGLYEQYF.

CDR3 nucleotides: TGCAGTGCCCCTACAGTATACAATGAGCAGTTCTTC. As protein: CSAPTVYNEQFF. This chain uses TRBV20-1 with TRBJ2-1, with D unresolved. The CDR3 contains 12 residues. The V end was cut by 6 bases, the J end by 4 bases, with 10 bases between. Germline loops: CDR1 DFQATT, CDR2 SNEGSKA (reference sequence).

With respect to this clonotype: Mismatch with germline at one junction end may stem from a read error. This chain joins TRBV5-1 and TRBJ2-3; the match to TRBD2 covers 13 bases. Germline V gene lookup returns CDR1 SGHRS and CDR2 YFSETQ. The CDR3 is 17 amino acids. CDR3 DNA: TGCGCCATCAGCTGGGGACTAGCGGGAAAAAACACAGATACGCAATATTTT. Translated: CAISWGLAGKNTDTQYF.

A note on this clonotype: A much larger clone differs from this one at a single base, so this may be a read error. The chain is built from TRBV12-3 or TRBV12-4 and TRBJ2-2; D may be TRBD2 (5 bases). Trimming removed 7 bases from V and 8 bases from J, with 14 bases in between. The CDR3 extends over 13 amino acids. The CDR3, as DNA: TGTGCCAGCAACCCACTAGTTTCTGGGGAGCTGTTTTTT. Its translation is CASNPLVSGELFF.